A selection of T cell receptor beta chains follows, all from one sample in a study of neurological immune-mediated disorders. Using its own MiXCR run on the 5' RACE reads, TCRdb lists one record per CDR3 protein. The sample shows 20,000 to 30,000 distinct CDR3 sequences, over 5% of them seen only once. Source material: PBMCs. The source of these receptors is a woman between 35 and 50 years old in good health. Both conserved end residues are part of each CDR3. The D gene is left open where the match is weak. Size is stated for part of the rows, as once, few or many counts, or as a class when the clone is expanded.

V	D	J	size	DNA	CDR3
TRBV5-1	.	TRBJ1-5	many	TGCGCCAGCAGCTTGGGGACCGGGGGCGGCGAGCCCCAGCATTTT	CASSLGTGGGEPQHF
TRBV5-8	.	TRBJ2-4	many	TGTGCCAGCAGCTTACGGGGTACCCCCAAAAACATTCAGTACTTC	CASSLRGTPKNIQYF
TRBV11-3	.	TRBJ1-2	.	.	CASSFYICSARGGLF
TRBV4-3	.	TRBJ1-1	many	TGCGCCAGCAGCCAAGATTGGGCGGGGATGACTGAAGCTTTCTTT	CASSQDWAGMTEAFF
TRBV10-3	.	TRBJ1-2	many	TGTGCCATCAGTGAGTCGGGGCTTGACAGGAATCTCGGTGGCTACACCTTC	CAISESGLDRNLGGYTF
TRBV20-1	.	TRBJ2-3	many	TGCAGTGCTAGAGGGCACAGGACTCCGAGAGGAACAGATACGCAGTATTTT	CSARGHRTPRGTDTQYF
TRBV5-1	.	TRBJ2-3	many	TGCGCCAGCAGCTCCCTTCCGGGCCGAGATACGCAGTATTTT	CASSSLPGRDTQYF
TRBV7-9	.	TRBJ2-1	many	TGTGCCAGCAGCAAGTCCTACAATGAGCAGTTCTTC	CASSKSYNEQFF
TRBV2	.	TRBJ1-6	.	TGTGCCAGCAGTGGCCTGGTTAGGGGCCGTTCACCCCTCCACTTT	CASSGLVRGRSPLHF
TRBV7-2	.	TRBJ2-3	many	TGTGCCAGCAGCGACGGGGCTCCCTGGACACCCCCCGGGGATACGCAGTATTTT	CASSDGAPWTPPGDTQYF
TRBV18	.	TRBJ1-5	many	TGTGCCAGCTCACCACCTGCTCGGGACCGAAATCAGCCCCAGCATTTT	CASSPPARDRNQPQHF
TRBV18	TRBD1	TRBJ1-5	many	TGTGCCAGCTCACTGAGACAGGGCGATCAGCCCCAGCATTTT	CASSLRQGDQPQHF
TRBV20-1	.	TRBJ1-1	many	TGCAGTGCTAGATCGACAGTGAACACTGAAGCTTTCTTT	CSARSTVNTEAFF
TRBV7-9	.	TRBJ1-5	many	TGTGCCAGCAGCTTAGATGGGGGCCTCAGCAATCAGCCCCAGCATTTT	CASSLDGGLSNQPQHF
TRBV7-2	TRBD1	TRBJ2-7	many	TGTGCCAGCAGCTTAGGAGGGGGCATCACCTACGAGCAGTACTTC	CASSLGGGITYEQYF
TRBV7-2	TRBD2	TRBJ2-7	many	TGTGCCAGCACCTTTCTGGCGCGGGAGTCTCAGGAGCAGTACTTC	CASTFLARESQEQYF
TRBV20-1	.	TRBJ2-1	medium-sized	TGCAGTGCTAGAGGTCCCGACTGGAGAACCTCCAATGAGCAGTTCTTC	CSARGPDWRTSNEQFF
TRBV7-9	TRBD1	TRBJ2-7	many	TGTGCCAGCAGCTTAGTCATGAAGGCGGCAGGGGGTCTCTCCTACGAGCAGTACTTC	CASSLVMKAAGGLSYEQYF
TRBV6-5	.	TRBJ2-7	many	TGTGCCAGCAGTTACTCTACCTCGTTTCGCGAGCAGTACTTC	CASSYSTSFREQYF
TRBV14	.	TRBJ2-7	medium-sized	TGTGCCAGCAGCCGGACAGAAATGAGCGAGCAGTACTTC	CASSRTEMSEQYF
TRBV25-1	TRBD1	TRBJ2-1	many	TGTGCCAGCAGTGAATATGGGACAGGGAGCAATGAGCAGTTCTTC	CASSEYGTGSNEQFF
TRBV20-1	.	TRBJ1-2	many	TGCAGTGCGGCGGACAGCACAACCCTCTATGGCTACACCTTC	CSAADSTTLYGYTF
TRBV7-3	TRBD2	TRBJ2-7	many	TGTGCCAGCAGCTTATTCGGCAGGGAGGGACCGCAGTACTTC	CASSLFGREGPQYF